The clone carrying this T cell receptor beta chain occurred a few times. This sample was included in a study of blood T cell repertoires in COVID-19. Germline V CDR1 and CDR2: SGHTA, FQGNSA. The CDR3 sequence is 15 residues long. Unmatched junction bases numbered 5, after V lost 3 bases and J lost 2 bases. The table came from immunoSEQ multiplex PCR; TCRdb's copy has only in-frame clones and leaves some out. The table lists roughly 250,000 clones, about 76% of them singletons. Sequencing input: peripheral blood. The chain has TRBV7-2 and TRBJ2-7, with 9 nucleotides matching TRBD2. This TCR was sampled from a woman aged 55-70 years with active or convalescent COVID-19. CDR3 nucleotides: TGTGCCAGCAGCTTGAGTCTAGCGGGGCCCTACGAGCAGTACTTC. This sequence encodes CASSLSLAGPYEQYF.